By frequency, the clone carrying this T cell receptor beta chain registers medium-sized (0.01 to 0.1%). Its antigen remains unknown. TCRdb re-called the 10x single-cell sequencing reads and shows each CDR3 protein once, DNA omitted. Its table lists about 1,200 distinct CDR3 sequences. The sample comes from a study of CD8 T cells in cerebrospinal fluid in Alzheimer's disease. This CDR3 contains 13 residues. Per germline, CDR1 MDHEN and CDR2 SYDVKM. Droplet-based sequencing used CSF cells sorted as live with a live/dead marker. Overall study results and limits: In mild cognitive impairment or Alzheimer's disease, the biggest CSF clone made up more TCRs than in controls. No causal link between EBV and Alzheimer's follows from EBV-specific cerebrospinal fluid TCRs, authors warned.

J is TRBJ1-5 and V is TRBV28; TCRdb proposes TRBD1, but this gene call is untestable without DNA. This TCR was sampled from a human donor in good health. Input material: cerebrospinal fluid. CDR3 sequence: CASRVGTYQPQHF. The complete variable domain, with remaining parts taken from reference TRBV28 and TRBJ1-5, reads DVKVTQSSRYLVKRTGEKVFLECVQDMDHENMFWYRQDPGLGLRLIYFSYDVKMKEKGDIPEGYSVSREKKERFSLILESASTNQTSMYLCASRVGTYQPQHFGDGTRLSIL.